One and the same sample provided the 4 T cell receptor beta chains below, sequenced in a study of control samples from healthy donors and cancer patients. Clones were read by immunoSEQ multiplex PCR, and TCRdb kept only the in-frame ones, dropping some. Among roughly 120,000 clones listed, about 93% were seen once. The sample consisted of blood. The receptors derive from a young man in good health.

The rearrangement links TRBV27 to TRBJ2-4, with D possibly being TRBD1 (6 bases). CDR1 and CDR2 from the germline V gene are MNHEY and SMNVEV (reference sequence). The CDR3 is 14 residues long. The V and J ends lost 0 bases and 9 bases respectively, with 12 bases between them. The CDR3 DNA follows: TGTGCCAGCAGTTTATCAGGACAGAACCGCATTCAGTACTTC. The encoded protein is CASSLSGQNRIQYF.

V and J are TRBV4-2 and TRBJ2-7, with TRBD2 identical over 16 bases. The CDR3 covers 18 residues. Germline V lookup: CDR1 LGHNA, CDR2 YNFKEQ. The V segment lost 4 bases and the J segment 4 bases; nucleotides outside the gene matches: 10. Here the CDR3 DNA reads TGTGCCAGCAGCCCCCAACCGGGACTAGCGGGGGGGCTGTACGAGCAGTACTTC. Translating gives CASSPQPGLAGGLYEQYF.

This sequence joins TRBV7-3 and TRBJ1-1; D gene ambiguous. The CDR3 loop spans 14 amino acids. Trimming left V 0 bases short and J 5 bases short, with 10 bases between. Germline V gene data show CDR1 as SGHTA and CDR2 as FQGTGA. The CDR3 DNA is TGTGCCAGCAGCTTAACCCGGGGTGGGACTGAAGCTTTCTTT. Translation gives CASSLTRGGTEAFF.

This rearrangement joins TRBV6-5 to TRBJ2-5; D unclear. The CDR3 sequence is 12 residues long. V was clipped by 5 bases and J by 1 base, with 5 bases between them. CDR1 is MNHEY and CDR2 is SVGAGI in the germline V gene. CDR3: CASSRPQETQYF. The CDR3 DNA reads TGTGCCAGCAGTCGGCCCCAAGAGACCCAGTACTTC.